These 18 T cell receptor beta chains were all obtained from the same sample, sequenced in a study of control samples from healthy donors and cancer patients. The data were produced by immunoSEQ multiplex PCR, yet TCRdb's version contains in-frame clones alone and is incomplete. The sample lists some 74,000 clones, 94% seen once, with 2.8% in the top ten. Sequencing was carried out using blood. All receptors come from a woman aged 25-40 years in good health.

The chain has TRBV5-1 and TRBJ1-5; tentatively, D is TRBD1 (5 bases). Trimming shortened V by 0 bases and J by 7 bases, and 14 bases separated the two germline ends. CDR3 length equals 15 residues. In germline, CDR1 is SGHRS, CDR2 YFSETQ. The chain's CDR3 is CASSLVPGDEQPQHF. The CDR3 DNA is TGCGCCAGCAGCTTGGTTCCGGGGGATGAACAGCCCCAGCATTTT.

V is TRBV30 and J is TRBJ2-7; TRBD1 matches 8 bases. The germline gives CDR1 GTSNPN, CDR2 SVGIG (reference sequence). Germline trimming cut 3 bases from V and 2 bases from J; bases unmatched to any gene: 6. CDR3 length equals 14 residues. CDR3: CAWRRQGSTYEQYF. CDR3 bases: TGTGCCTGGAGGCGACAGGGGTCAACCTACGAGCAGTACTTC.

The chain combines TRBV7-6 with TRBJ1-2, with D tentatively TRBD1 (6 bases). This CDR3 has 16 amino acids. Trimming left V 4 bases short and J 3 bases short, with 18 bases between. Germline V gene sequence: CDR1 SGHVS, CDR2 FNYEAQ. The DNA of the CDR3 is TGTGCCAGCAGCTCTCTTATTGGACAGCGCGACTATGGCTACACCTTC. It yields the protein CASSSLIGQRDYGYTF.

The chain couples TRBV7-2 to TRBJ2-1; D is possibly TRBD1 or TRBD2 (6 bases each). The CDR3 runs 15 residues. The V gene lost 5 bases and the J gene lost 5 bases, with 16 bases spanning the gap. CDR1 is SGHTA, CDR2 FQGNSA, per germline. The CDR3 sequence is CASSRGGKTNNEQFF. DNA for the CDR3: TGTGCCAGCAGCAGAGGGGGGAAGACTAACAATGAGCAGTTCTTC.

V and J are TRBV4-1 and TRBJ1-2, with a tentative D call TRBD1 (6 bases). Germline V gene sequence: CDR1 MGHRA, CDR2 YSYEKL. The length of the CDR3 is 14 residues. V lost 3 bases and J lost 3, with 11 bases in between. As DNA, the CDR3 is TGCGCCAGCAGCCAGAGACAGGATTACTATGGCTACACCTTC. Translating it yields CASSQRQDYYGYTF.

The chain joins TRBV9 to TRBJ1-2; D not certain. This CDR3 has 12 amino acids. Germline V lookup: CDR1 SGDLS, CDR2 YYNGEE. Trimming took 4 bases from V and 5 from J, leaving 9 bases between them. CDR3 DNA sequence: TGTGCCAGCAGCTCCCAACAGTATGGCTACACCTTC. Residues: CASSSQQYGYTF. The complete variable domain, with remaining parts taken from reference TRBV9 and TRBJ1-2, reads DSGVTQTPKHLITATGQRVTLRCSPRSGDLSVYWYQQSLDQGLQFLIQYYNGEERAKGNILERFSAQQFPDLHSELNLSSLELGDSALYFCASSSQQYGYTFGSGTRLTVV.

The rearrangement joins TRBV5-8 to TRBJ1-3, with D tentatively TRBD1 (6 bases). Germline V lookup: CDR1 SGHTS, CDR2 YDEGEE. The V end was cut by 4 bases, the J end by 0 bases, with 14 bases between. The CDR3 runs 16 residues. The CDR3 region is CASSQSDRPSGNTIYF. In DNA form, the CDR3 reads TGTGCCAGCAGCCAATCCGACAGGCCCTCTGGAAACACCATATATTTT.

The V call is TRBV21-1, the J call TRBJ1-1; the D segment call TRBD1 is taken from the table without a DNA check. TRBV21-1 is given as a pseudogene. The length of the CDR3 is 18 residues. The CDR3 loop is CASSKVGGTGSVNTEAFF. CDR3 DNA sequence: TGTGCCAGCAGCAAAGTAGGTGGAACAGGCAGCGTGAACACTGAAGCTTTCTTT.

This chain joins TRBV28 and TRBJ2-5, with no clear D. Germline values: CDR1 MDHEN, CDR2 SYDVKM. V lost 5 bases, J lost 0 bases, and 7 bases lay in between. The CDR3 runs 13 residues. The CDR3 DNA follows: TGTGCCAGCAGTCGAAGGGACCAAGAGACCCAGTACTTC. Translation: CASSRRDQETQYF.

The J gene is TRBJ1-4, the V gene TRBV25-1; TRBD1 matches at 9 bases. The CDR3 sequence is 18 residues long. The germline CDR1 and CDR2 sequences are MGHDK and SYGVNS. V shed 4 bases, J shed 7 bases, and the junction held 16 bases outside the gene matches. The CDR3 coding sequence is TGTGCCAGCAGTGGATTCCCGGGACAGGGAATAGGGGCTGAAAAACTGTTTTTT. Translating it yields CASSGFPGQGIGAEKLFF.

J is TRBJ2-6 and V is TRBV28; D unresolved. Germline CDR1 MDHEN, CDR2 SYDVKM. Trimming left V 7 bases short and J 0 bases short, with 10 bases between. CDR3 size: 15 residues. The CDR3 DNA reads TGTGCCAGCATAGAGCAAGCCTCTGGGGCCAACGTCCTGACTTTC. Translating gives CASIEQASGANVLTF.

The chain joins TRBV11-2 to TRBJ2-3, with D possibly being TRBD1 (5 bases). This CDR3 has 18 residues. Trimming pared 1 base from V and 3 bases from J, leaving 20 bases between. Germline values: CDR1 SGHAT, CDR2 FQNNGV. The CDR3 nucleotides read TGTGCCAGCAGCTTAGGGGGTAGGGGTCTGGCAGAGACAGATACGCAGTATTTT. Its translation: CASSLGGRGLAETDTQYF.

V gene TRBV27 combines with J gene TRBJ1-6; no clear D. Trimming took off 7 bases at V and 0 bases at J, with 10 bases between the two ends. This CDR3 contains 15 residues. Germline CDR1 is MNHEY and CDR2 is SMNVEV (reference sequence). The CDR3 DNA is TGTGCCAGCAATCCCCTCCCCTCCTATAATTCACCCCTCCACTTT. This translates into CASNPLPSYNSPLHF.

The rearrangement links TRBV5-1 to TRBJ1-2, with 9 nucleotides matching TRBD1. CDR3 size: 15 residues. V lost 5 bases to trimming and J lost 4 bases; unmatched junction nucleotides: 9. Germline V lookup: CDR1 SGHRS, CDR2 YFSETQ. As DNA, the CDR3 is TGCGCCAGCAGTGAGGGACAGGGAGGTTTCTATGGCTACACCTTC. Translated: CASSEGQGGFYGYTF. Based on the CDR3 plus reference TRBV5-1 and TRBJ1-2, the full variable domain is KAGVTQTPRYLIKTRGQQVTLSCSPISGHRSVSWYQQTPGQGLQFLFEYFSETQRNKGNFPGRFSGRQFSNSRSEMNVSTLELGDSALYLCASSEGQGGFYGYTFGSGTRLTVV.

V and J are TRBV25-1 and TRBJ2-7; D gene uncertain. Per germline, CDR1 MGHDK and CDR2 SYGVNS. Trimming removed 2 bases from V and 1 base from J, with 15 bases in between. There are 16 residues in the CDR3. CDR3 region: CASSEGWADPSYEQYF. CDR3 nucleotides: TGTGCCAGCAGTGAAGGGTGGGCCGACCCATCCTACGAGCAGTACTTC.

This clone showed up just once. The J gene is TRBJ2-3, the V gene TRBV6-1, with 7 positions matching TRBD2. The CDR3 is 17 residues long. Losses at the gene ends were 2 bases for V and 2 bases for J; bases not matched to a gene: 10. Germline loops: CDR1 MNHNS, CDR2 SASEGT. In DNA, the CDR3 is TGTGCCAGCAGTGAAAATTTTGGCGGGGGTTCCACAGATACGCAGTATTTT. It codes for CASSENFGGGSTDTQYF.

This chain connects TRBV7-2 to TRBJ1-2; D possibly corresponds to TRBD1 (5 bases). The ends were cut back, 4 bases at V and 4 bases at J, with 13 bases in the middle. The V gene's germline CDR1 is SGHTA and CDR2 FQGNSA. The CDR3 extends over 14 amino acids. The CDR3 region is CASSSGSGLYGYTF. The CDR3 DNA sequence: TGTGCCAGCAGCTCCGGGTCGGGGCTCTATGGCTACACCTTC.

The rearrangement joins TRBV12-3 or TRBV12-4 to TRBJ1-2; no clear D gene. The CDR3 is 13 residues long. V lost 4 bases and J lost 1, with 7 bases in between. CDR3 sequence: CASSSDINYGYTF. DNA of the CDR3: TGTGCCAGCAGTTCGGATATTAACTATGGCTACACCTTC.